The entry below gives a single TCR beta chain sequence along with its context. Its antigen is as yet unknown. The data stem from a study of cytomegalovirus exposure and HLA in healthy donors. Both 60 Vbeta primers and 13 Jbeta primers went into the PCR. Assay: immunoSEQ multiplex PCR; the TCRdb copy retains only in-frame clones and omits some. The data contain about 240,000 clones, over 80% of them seen just once; the ten biggest clones take up 5% to 6.5%. Study observations and caveats: Later analysis demonstrated an association between a missense DCLRE1C variant and TCR beta V- and J-gene trimming. At a 0.05 false discovery rate, a later analysis found about 17,000 TCR beta sequences to be associated with HLA alleles. It was reported that the classifier diagnosed cytomegalovirus status with high specificity and sensitivity in both the original and validation cohorts. Relative to the approximately 700-donor mean, N-insertions were reportedly fewer in an Asian-associated ancestry cluster in a later analysis.

The clonotype was recovered from a woman aged 40 to 55 in good health and CMV-seropositive. The sample comprised PBMCs.

The CDR3 DNA reads as TGCGCCAGCAGCTCGGGGGGACTAGCGGGCCGCTCCTACAATGAGCAGTTCTTC. This sequence encodes CASSSGGLAGRSYNEQFF. J is TRBJ2-1 and V is TRBV5-1; 12 nucleotides align to TRBD2. The V segment lost 3 bases and the J segment 0 bases; nucleotides outside the gene matches: 7. Germline CDR1 is SGHRS and CDR2 is YFSETQ. The CDR3 sequence is 18 residues long.